This TCR beta chain was recorded in a study of a mutant IDH1 vaccine in newly diagnosed glioma. Study results and caveats: Immune responses induced by the vaccine were seen in 93.3% of patients, spanning multiple MHC alleles. Alterations occurring in top peripheral T cell clonotypes seemed unrelated to pseudoprogression.

Note on this clone: Its cognate antigen is unknown.

Sample time point: week 47, end of study. Vaccination comprised doses that each held 300 ug of mutant IDH1 20-mer peptide, plus topical imiquimod. Donors' newly diagnosed IDH1-mutant WHO grade 3 or 4 astrocytomas lacked nuclear ATRX. The data were produced by immunoSEQ multiplex PCR, yet TCRdb's version contains in-frame clones alone and is incomplete. The sample contains about 40,000 clones, 82% of which appear only once. The sample consisted of PBMCs, taken from a glioma patient whose treatment included an IDH1 peptide vaccine. The sequence was collected from a man younger than 35 with glioma. Some clones in this sample may be carry-over from other donors' samples.

The CDR3 nucleotides are TGTGCCAGCAGTATACAGGAGCACTATGGCTACACCTTC. Translation: CASSIQEHYGYTF. V gene TRBV6-6 combines with J gene TRBJ1-2; D possibly corresponds to TRBD1 (5 bases). The CDR3 sequence is 13 residues long. Germline lookup yields CDR1 MNHNY and CDR2 SVGAGI (reference sequence). The V end was cut by 5 bases, the J end by 3 bases, with 10 bases between.